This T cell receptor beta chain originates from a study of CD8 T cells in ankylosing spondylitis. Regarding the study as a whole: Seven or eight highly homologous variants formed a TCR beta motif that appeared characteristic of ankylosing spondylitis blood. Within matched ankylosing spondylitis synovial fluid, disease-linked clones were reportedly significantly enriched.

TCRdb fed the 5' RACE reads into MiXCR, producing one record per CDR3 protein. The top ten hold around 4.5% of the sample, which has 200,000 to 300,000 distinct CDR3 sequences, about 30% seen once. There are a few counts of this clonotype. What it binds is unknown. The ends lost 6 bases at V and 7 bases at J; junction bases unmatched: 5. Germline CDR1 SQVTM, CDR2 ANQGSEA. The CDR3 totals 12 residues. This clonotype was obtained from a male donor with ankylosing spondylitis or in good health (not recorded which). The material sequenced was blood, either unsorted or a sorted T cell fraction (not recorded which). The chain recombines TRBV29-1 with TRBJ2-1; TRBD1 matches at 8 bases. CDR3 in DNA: TGCAGCGTACGACAGGGGCGGAATGAGCAGTTCTTC. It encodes CSVRQGRNEQFF.